These T cell receptor beta chains were read from a single sample in a study of T cells in tuberculosis. Using immunoSEQ multiplex PCR, the repertoire was profiled, and TCRdb retains in-frame clones only, with some absent. The table records about 88,000 clones, about nine tenths of them present only once. The sample comprised CD1b-GMM tetramer-negative cells sorted from PBMCs. The source is an adult woman with latent tuberculosis. Each CDR3 is given with its conserved first and last residue. Fields, in order: D gene, clone size, J gene, V gene, CDR3 protein, CDR3 DNA. A D gene is named only where the DNA matches it firmly. The size entry is marked missing in some rows and otherwise reads once, few, many or a size class.

>.|.|TRBJ2-3|TRBV11-3
CASSLGTGMGTDTQYF
TGTGCCAGCAGCTTAGGAACAGGGATGGGCACAGATACGCAGTATTTT
>.|.|TRBJ2-2|TRBV28
CASREGTGELFF
TGTGCCAGCAGGGAGGGTACCGGGGAGCTGTTTTTT
>TRBD2|.|TRBJ2-3|TRBV10-3
CAITREVGASTDTQYF
TGTGCCATCACCCGGGAGGTAGGGGCTAGCACAGATACGCAGTATTTT
>.|.|TRBJ1-4|TRBV2
CASRNRWSGEKLFF
TGTGCCAGCAGGAACAGGTGGTCAGGTGAAAAACTGTTTTTT
>TRBD1|.|TRBJ1-2|TRBV5-1
CASSLQGQGSLSYGYTF
TGCGCCAGCAGCTTGCAAGGACAGGGGTCCCTTTCCTATGGCTACACCTTC
>TRBD1|.|TRBJ1-1|TRBV4-3
CASSQNRFPGQGMNTEAFF
TGCGCCAGCAGCCAAAACAGGTTCCCGGGACAGGGGATGAACACTGAAGCTTTCTTT
>.|.|TRBJ2-2|TRBV2
CASSREAVTGELFF
TGTGCCAGCAGTAGGGAGGCGGTCACCGGGGAGCTGTTTTTT
>.|.|TRBJ1-2|TRBV10-3
CAIRDILNYGYTF
TGTGCCATCAGGGACATTTTGAACTATGGCTACACCTTC
>TRBD1|.|TRBJ2-1|TRBV5-1
CASSKTGEEQFF
TGCGCCAGCTCCAAGACAGGGGAAGAGCAGTTCTTC
>.|.|TRBJ1-4|TRBV6-5
CASSSSPTATNEKLFF
TGTGCCAGCAGTTCCTCTCCAACTGCAACTAATGAAAAACTGTTTTTT
>TRBD1|.|TRBJ1-4|TRBV6-6
CASFRDREGGGEKLFF
TGTGCCAGCTTTCGGGACAGGGAGGGGGGGGGTGAAAAACTGTTTTTT
>TRBD1|.|TRBJ2-7|TRBV10-3
CAISVATGVGEQYF
TGTGCCATCAGTGTAGCGACAGGGGTAGGCGAGCAGTACTTC
>TRBD2|.|TRBJ2-1|TRBV6-5
CASSWTSGGAGQFF
TGTGCCAGCAGCTGGACTAGCGGGGGGGCCGGACAGTTCTTC
>.|.|TRBJ1-5|TRBV2
CASSQDTEDHSNQPQHF
TGTGCCAGCAGTCAGGACACCGAAGACCATAGCAATCAGCCCCAGCATTTT
>.|.|TRBJ1-2|TRBV5-6
CASSLEGGHGLGYTF
TGTGCCAGCAGCTTGGAGGGGGGGCACGGCCTTGGCTACACCTTC
>.|.|TRBJ2-1|TRBV10-2
CASSEFPSDSYNEQFF
TGCGCCAGCAGTGAGTTCCCAAGTGACAGCTACAATGAGCAGTTCTTC
>TRBD1|few|TRBJ1-6|TRBV5-1
CASNGQVPGSPLHF
TGCGCCAGCAATGGACAGGTCCCCGGTTCACCCCTCCACTTT
>TRBD1|.|TRBJ2-7|TRBV18
CASSPRPTGRFPYEQYF
TGTGCCAGCTCACCACGGCCGACAGGGAGATTTCCTTACGAGCAGTACTTC
>.|.|TRBJ1-3|TRBV27
CASSLGGGHTIYF
TGTGCCAGCAGTTTAGGGGGCGGCCACACCATATATTTT
>.|once|TRBJ1-1|TRBV19
CASSSKLNTEAFF
TGTGCCAGTAGTTCCAAACTTAACACTGAAGCTTTCTTT
>TRBD1|.|TRBJ2-2|TRBV7-2
CASSREQGARAGELFF
TGTGCCAGCAGCAGGGAGCAGGGGGCTAGGGCCGGGGAGCTGTTTTTT
>TRBD1|.|TRBJ2-1|TRBV7-2
CASSLAGTGGYNEQFF
TGTGCCAGCAGCTTAGCCGGGACAGGGGGCTACAATGAGCAGTTCTTC
>.|.|TRBJ1-3|TRBV13
CASTEGPLSGNTIYF
TGTGCCAGCACCGAGGGTCCCCTCTCTGGAAACACCATATATTTT
>.|.|TRBJ1-6|TRBV30
CAWSGSSYNSPLHF
TGTGCCTGGAGTGGGAGCAGTTACAATTCACCCCTCCACTTT
>TRBD1|.|TRBJ1-1|TRBV6-5
CAGGQGKDTEAFF
TGTGCCGGGGGACAGGGGAAGGACACTGAAGCTTTCTTT
>TRBD1|.|TRBJ1-4|TRBV7-6
CASSFRQGNEKLFF
TGTGCCAGCAGCTTTAGACAGGGGAACGAAAAACTGTTTTTT